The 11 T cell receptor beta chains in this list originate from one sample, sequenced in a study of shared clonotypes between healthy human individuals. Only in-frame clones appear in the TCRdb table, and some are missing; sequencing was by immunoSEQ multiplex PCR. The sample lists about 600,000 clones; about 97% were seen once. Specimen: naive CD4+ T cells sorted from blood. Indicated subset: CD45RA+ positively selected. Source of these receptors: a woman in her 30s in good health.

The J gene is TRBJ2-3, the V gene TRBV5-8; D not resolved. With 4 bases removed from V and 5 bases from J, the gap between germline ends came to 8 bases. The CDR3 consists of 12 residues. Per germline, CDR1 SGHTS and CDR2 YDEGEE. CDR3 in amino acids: CASSLWEDTQYF. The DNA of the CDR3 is TGTGCCAGCAGCCTATGGGAAGATACGCAGTATTTT.

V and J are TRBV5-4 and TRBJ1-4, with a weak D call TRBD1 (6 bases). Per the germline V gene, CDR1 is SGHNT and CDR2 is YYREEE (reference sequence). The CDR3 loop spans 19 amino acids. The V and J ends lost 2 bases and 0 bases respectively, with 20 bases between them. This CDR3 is CASSLTIVRGLATNEKLFF. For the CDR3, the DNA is TGTGCCAGCAGCTTAACCATCGTCAGGGGACTTGCAACTAATGAAAAACTGTTTTTT.

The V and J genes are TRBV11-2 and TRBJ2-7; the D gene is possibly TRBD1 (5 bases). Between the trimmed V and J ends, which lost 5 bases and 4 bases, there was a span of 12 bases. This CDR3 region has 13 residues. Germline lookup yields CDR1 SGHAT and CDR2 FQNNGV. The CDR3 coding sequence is TGTGCCAGCAGCACAGGAGTAGCTTACGAGCAGTACTTC. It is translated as CASSTGVAYEQYF. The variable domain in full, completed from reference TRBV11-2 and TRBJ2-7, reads EAGVAQSPRYKIIEKRQSVAFWCNPISGHATLYWYQQILGQGPKLLIQFQNNGVVDDSQLPKDRFSAERLKGVDSTLKIQPAKLEDSAVYLCASSTGVAYEQYFGPGTRLTVT.

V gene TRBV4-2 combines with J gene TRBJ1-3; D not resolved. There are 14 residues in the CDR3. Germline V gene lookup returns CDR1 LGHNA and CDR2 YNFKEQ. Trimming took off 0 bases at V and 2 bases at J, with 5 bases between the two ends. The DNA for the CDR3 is TGTGCCAGCAGCCAAGACTTCCCTGGAAACACCATATATTTT. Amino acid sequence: CASSQDFPGNTIYF.

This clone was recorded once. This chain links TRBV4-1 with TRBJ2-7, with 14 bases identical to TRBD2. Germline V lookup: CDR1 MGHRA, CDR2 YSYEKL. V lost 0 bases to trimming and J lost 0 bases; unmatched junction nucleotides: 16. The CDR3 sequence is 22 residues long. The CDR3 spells CASSQDRTFWTSGRTSSYEQYF. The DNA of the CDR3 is TGCGCCAGCAGCCAAGATAGAACTTTCTGGACTAGCGGGAGGACAAGCTCCTACGAGCAGTACTTC.

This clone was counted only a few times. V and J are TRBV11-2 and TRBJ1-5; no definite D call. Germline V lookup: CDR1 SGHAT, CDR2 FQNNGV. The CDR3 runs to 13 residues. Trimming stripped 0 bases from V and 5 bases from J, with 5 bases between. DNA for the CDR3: TGTGCCAGCAGCTTAGAGGTGGATCAGCCCCAGCATTTT. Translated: CASSLEVDQPQHF.

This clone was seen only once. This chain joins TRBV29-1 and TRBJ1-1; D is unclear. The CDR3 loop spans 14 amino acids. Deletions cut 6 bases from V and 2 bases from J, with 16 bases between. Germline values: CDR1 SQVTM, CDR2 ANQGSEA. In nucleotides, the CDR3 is TGCAGCGTACACACTCGGATAGCTAACACTGAAGCTTTCTTT. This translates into CSVHTRIANTEAFF.

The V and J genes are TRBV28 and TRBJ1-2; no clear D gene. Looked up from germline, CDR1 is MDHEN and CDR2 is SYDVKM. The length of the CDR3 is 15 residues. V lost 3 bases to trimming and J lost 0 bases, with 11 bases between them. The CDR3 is CASSFQRLANYGYTF. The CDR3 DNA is TGTGCCAGCAGTTTTCAGCGCTTGGCTAACTATGGCTACACCTTC.

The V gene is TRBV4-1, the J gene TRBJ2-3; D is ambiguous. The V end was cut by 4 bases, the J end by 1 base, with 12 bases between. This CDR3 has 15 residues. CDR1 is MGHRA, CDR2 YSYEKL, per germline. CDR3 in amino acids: CASSRQPLGTDTQYF. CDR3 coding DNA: TGCGCCAGCAGCCGTCAACCACTCGGCACAGATACGCAGTATTTT.

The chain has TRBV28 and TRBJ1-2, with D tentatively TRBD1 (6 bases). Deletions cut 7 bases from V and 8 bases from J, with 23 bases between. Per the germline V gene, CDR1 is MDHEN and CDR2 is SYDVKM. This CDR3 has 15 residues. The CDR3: CASIIHREGVKGYTF. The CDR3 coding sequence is TGTGCCAGCATCATACACCGGGAGGGGGTAAAAGGCTACACCTTC.

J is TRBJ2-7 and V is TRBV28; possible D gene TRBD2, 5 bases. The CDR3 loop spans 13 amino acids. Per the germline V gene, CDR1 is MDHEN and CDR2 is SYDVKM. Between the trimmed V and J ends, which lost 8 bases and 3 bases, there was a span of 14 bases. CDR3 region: CASRHQAGYEQYF. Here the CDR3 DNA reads TGTGCCAGCCGACACCAGGCGGGCTACGAGCAGTACTTC.